This T cell receptor (beta chain) derives from a study of blood T cell repertoires in COVID-19. Generated by immunoSEQ multiplex PCR, the TCRdb table keeps only in-frame clones and is missing some. The table records about 73,000 clones, about 80% of them present only once. Material: peripheral blood. This clonotype was obtained from a human donor in a cohort sampled during active COVID-19.

Here the CDR3 reads CASSLYGQPEAFF. CDR3 DNA: TGTGCCAGCAGCTTATATGGACAGCCTGAAGCTTTCTTT. V and J are TRBV7-9 and TRBJ1-1; a weak D match, TRBD1 (6 bases). The V end was cut by 2 bases, the J end by 6 bases, with 10 bases between. Per the germline V gene, CDR1 is SEHNR and CDR2 is FQNEAQ (reference sequence). This CDR3 is built from 13 residues.